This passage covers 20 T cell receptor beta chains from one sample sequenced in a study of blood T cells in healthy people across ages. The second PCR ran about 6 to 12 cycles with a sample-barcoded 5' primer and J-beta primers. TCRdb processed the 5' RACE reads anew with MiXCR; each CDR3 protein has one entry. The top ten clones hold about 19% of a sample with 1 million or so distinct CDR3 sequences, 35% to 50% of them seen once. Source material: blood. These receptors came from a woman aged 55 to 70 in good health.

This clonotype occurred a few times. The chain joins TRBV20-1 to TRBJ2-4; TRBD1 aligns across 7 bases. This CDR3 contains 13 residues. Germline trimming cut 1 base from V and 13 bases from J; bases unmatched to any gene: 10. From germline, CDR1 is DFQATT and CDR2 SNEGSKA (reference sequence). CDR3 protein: CSARVTGSEKQYF. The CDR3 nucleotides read TGCAGTGCTAGAGTGACAGGGTCTGAAAAGCAGTACTTC.

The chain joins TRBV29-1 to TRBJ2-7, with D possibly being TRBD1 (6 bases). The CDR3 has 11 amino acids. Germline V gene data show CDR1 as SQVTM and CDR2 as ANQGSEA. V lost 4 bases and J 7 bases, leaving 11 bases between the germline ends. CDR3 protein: CSVGSGDEQYF. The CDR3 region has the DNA TGCAGCGTTGGTTCAGGGGATGAGCAGTACTTC.

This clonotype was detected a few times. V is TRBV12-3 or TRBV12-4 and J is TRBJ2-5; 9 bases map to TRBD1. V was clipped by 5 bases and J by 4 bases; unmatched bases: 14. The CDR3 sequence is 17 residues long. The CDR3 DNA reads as TGTGCCAGCAGTCCGGGACAGGGTTTCCGAGGAGCAGAGACCCAGTACTTC. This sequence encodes CASSPGQGFRGAETQYF.

CDR3 loop: CSAGIRTSGNQETQYF. Written as DNA, the CDR3 is TGCAGTGCTGGGATCAGGACTAGCGGAAACCAAGAGACCCAGTACTTC. V gene TRBV20-1 combines with J gene TRBJ2-5, with 10 bases aligning to TRBD2. This CDR3 is built from 16 residues. Trimming cost V 5 bases and J 0 bases; bases outside gene matches: 9. CDR1 is DFQATT and CDR2 is SNEGSKA in the germline V gene (reference sequence).

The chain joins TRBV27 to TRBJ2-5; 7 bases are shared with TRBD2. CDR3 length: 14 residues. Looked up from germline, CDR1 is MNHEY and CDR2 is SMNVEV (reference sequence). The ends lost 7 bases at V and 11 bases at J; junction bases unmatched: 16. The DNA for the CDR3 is TGTGCCAGCAAGAGCGGGATCCCCTACAATGAGCAGTACTTC. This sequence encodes CASKSGIPYNEQYF.

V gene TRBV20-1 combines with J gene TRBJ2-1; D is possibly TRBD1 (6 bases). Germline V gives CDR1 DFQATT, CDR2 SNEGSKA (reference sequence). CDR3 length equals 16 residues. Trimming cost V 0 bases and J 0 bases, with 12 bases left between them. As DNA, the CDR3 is TGCAGTGCTAGAGACTTGGGGGCAAGCTCCTACAATGAGCAGTTCTTC. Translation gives CSARDLGASSYNEQFF.

CDR3 loop: CASSEGRVTEAFF. For the CDR3, the DNA is TGTGCCAGCAGCGAGGGTAGGGTCACTGAAGCTTTCTTT. The V gene is TRBV7-2, the J gene TRBJ1-1; no firm D call. Between the trimmed V and J ends, which lost 5 bases and 4 bases, there was a span of 11 bases. Germline V lookup: CDR1 SGHTA, CDR2 FQGNSA. There are 13 residues in the CDR3.

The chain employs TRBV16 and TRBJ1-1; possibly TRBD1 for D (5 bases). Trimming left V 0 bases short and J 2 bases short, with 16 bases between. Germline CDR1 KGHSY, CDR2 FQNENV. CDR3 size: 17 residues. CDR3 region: CASSQSIARGDNTEAFF. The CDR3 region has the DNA TGTGCCAGCAGCCAATCGATCGCGCGGGGGGACAACACTGAAGCTTTCTTT.

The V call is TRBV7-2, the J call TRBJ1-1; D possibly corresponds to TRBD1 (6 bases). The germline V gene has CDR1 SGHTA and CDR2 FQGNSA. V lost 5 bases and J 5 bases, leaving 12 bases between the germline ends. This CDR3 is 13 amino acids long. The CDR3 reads CASSRGGRTEAFF. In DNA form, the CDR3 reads TGTGCCAGCAGCCGCGGGGGGCGGACTGAAGCTTTCTTT. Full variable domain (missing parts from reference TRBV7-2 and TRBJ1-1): GAGVSQSPSNKVTEKGKDVELRCDPISGHTALYWYRQSLGQGLEFLIYFQGNSAPDKSGLPSDRFSAERTGGSVSTLTIQRTQQEDSAVYLCASSRGGRTEAFFGQGTRLTVV.

In DNA form, the CDR3 reads TGCGCCAGCAGCCAAGATCGGAACAGTTACACTGAAGCTTTCTTT. Its protein is CASSQDRNSYTEAFF. The rearrangement uses TRBV4-1 and TRBJ1-1; D not certain. There are 15 residues in the CDR3. Germline CDR1 is MGHRA and CDR2 is YSYEKL. Trimming took 0 bases from V and 3 from J, leaving 11 bases between them.

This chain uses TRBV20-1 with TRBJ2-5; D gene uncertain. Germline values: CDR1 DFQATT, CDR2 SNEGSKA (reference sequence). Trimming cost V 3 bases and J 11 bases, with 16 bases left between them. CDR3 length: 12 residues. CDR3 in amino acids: CSASVSVNEQYF. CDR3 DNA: TGCAGTGCTAGCGTAAGTGTCAATGAGCAGTACTTC.

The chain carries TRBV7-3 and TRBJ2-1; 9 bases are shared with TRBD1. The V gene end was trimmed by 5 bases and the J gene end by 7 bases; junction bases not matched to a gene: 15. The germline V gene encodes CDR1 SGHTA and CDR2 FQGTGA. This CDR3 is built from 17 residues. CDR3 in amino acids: CASSTHLGQGLRNEQFF. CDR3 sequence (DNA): TGTGCCAGCAGCACCCATTTGGGACAGGGTTTAAGGAATGAGCAGTTCTTC.

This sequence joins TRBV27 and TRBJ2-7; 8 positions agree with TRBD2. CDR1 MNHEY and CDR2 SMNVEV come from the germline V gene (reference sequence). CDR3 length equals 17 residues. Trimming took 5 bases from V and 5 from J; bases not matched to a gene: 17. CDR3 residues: CASSPSGLAGRLHEQYF. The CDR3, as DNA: TGTGCCAGCAGTCCCAGTGGGTTAGCGGGACGCCTACACGAGCAGTACTTC.

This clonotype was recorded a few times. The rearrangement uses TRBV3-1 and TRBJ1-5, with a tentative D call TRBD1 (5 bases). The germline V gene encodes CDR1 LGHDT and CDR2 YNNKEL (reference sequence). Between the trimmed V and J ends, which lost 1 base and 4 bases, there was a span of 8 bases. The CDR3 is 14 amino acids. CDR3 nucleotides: TGTGCCAGCAGCCAAGGTGGGGGAAATCAGCCCCAGCATTTT. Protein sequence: CASSQGGGNQPQHF.

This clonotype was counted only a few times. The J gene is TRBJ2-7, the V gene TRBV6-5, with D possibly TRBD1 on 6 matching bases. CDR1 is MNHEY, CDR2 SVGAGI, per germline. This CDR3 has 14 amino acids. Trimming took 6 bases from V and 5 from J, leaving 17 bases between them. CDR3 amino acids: CASSYNRVFDEQYF. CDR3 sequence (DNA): TGTGCCAGCAGCTACAACAGGGTTTTCGACGAGCAGTACTTC.

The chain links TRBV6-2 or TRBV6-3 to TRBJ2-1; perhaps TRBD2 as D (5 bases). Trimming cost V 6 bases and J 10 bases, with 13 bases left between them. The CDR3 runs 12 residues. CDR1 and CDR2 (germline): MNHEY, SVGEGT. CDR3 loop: CASSPGIGEQFF. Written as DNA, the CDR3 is TGTGCCAGCAGCCCGGGAATCGGGGAGCAGTTCTTC.

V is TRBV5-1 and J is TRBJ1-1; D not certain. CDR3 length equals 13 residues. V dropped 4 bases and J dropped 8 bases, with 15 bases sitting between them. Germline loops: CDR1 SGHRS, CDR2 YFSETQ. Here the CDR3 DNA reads TGCGCCAGCAGCCCTACTCAGGATCTAGAAGCTTTCTTT. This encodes CASSPTQDLEAFF.

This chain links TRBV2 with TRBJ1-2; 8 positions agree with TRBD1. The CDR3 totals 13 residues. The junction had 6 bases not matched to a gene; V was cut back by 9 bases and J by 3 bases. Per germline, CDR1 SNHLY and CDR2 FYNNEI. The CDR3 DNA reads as TGTGCCAGACGACAGGGGAACTACTATGGCTACACCTTC. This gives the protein CARRQGNYYGYTF.

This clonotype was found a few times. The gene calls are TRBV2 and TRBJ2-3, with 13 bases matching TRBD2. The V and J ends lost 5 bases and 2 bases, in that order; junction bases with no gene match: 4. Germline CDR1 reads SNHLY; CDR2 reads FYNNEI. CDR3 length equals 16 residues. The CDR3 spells CASSLGLAGFTDTQYF. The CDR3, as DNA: TGTGCCAGCAGTTTGGGACTAGCGGGGTTCACAGATACGCAGTATTTT.

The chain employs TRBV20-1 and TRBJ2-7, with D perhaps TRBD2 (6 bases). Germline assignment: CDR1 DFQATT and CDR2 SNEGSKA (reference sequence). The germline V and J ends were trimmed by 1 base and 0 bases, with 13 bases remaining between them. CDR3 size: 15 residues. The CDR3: CSARGGTASSYEQYF. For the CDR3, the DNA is TGCAGTGCTAGAGGGGGGACTGCGAGCTCCTACGAGCAGTACTTC.